A selection of T cell receptor beta chains follows, all from one sample in a study of blood T cells in healthy people across ages. TCRdb independently ran MiXCR on the 5' RACE reads; one entry per CDR3 protein. Counted here are about 680,000 distinct CDR3 sequences, approximately 50% occurring once; the ten biggest clones make up approximately 32%. The specimen was blood. These receptors were collected from a woman in her sixties or seventies in good health. The CDR3 runs from the conserved cysteine through the conserved F or W. A D gene is named only where the DNA matches it firmly. The listing skips clone size in some rows; elsewhere it reads once, few, many or a size class.

TRBJ2-2 | TRBD2 | TRBV29-1 | 13 | few | CSARTSGTGELFF | TGCAGCGCCCGGACTAGCGGGACCGGGGAGCTGTTTTTT
TRBJ1-2 | - | TRBV27 | 13 | - | CASSPVTDGGYTF | TGTGCCAGCAGTCCCGTGACAGATGGCGGCTACACCTTC
TRBJ2-7 | - | TRBV9 | 15 | few | CASSVKGAVANEQYF | TGTGCCAGCAGCGTAAAAGGGGCGGTAGCCAACGAGCAGTACTTC
TRBJ1-4 | - | TRBV18 | 15 | - | CASSPPGRQAGKLFF | TGTGCCAGCTCACCACCGGGACGTCAAGCAGGAAAACTGTTTTTT
TRBJ2-7 | TRBD2 | TRBV29-1 | 15 | many | CSVADSGRGEDEQYF | TGCAGCGTTGCGGATAGCGGGAGAGGAGAGGACGAGCAGTACTTC
TRBJ1-2 | - | TRBV15 | 15 | - | CATSRADGRDYGYTF | TGTGCCACCAGCAGAGCCGACGGGAGGGACTATGGCTACACCTTC
TRBJ1-6 | TRBD1 | TRBV6-5 | 15 | - | CASSYGQGGNSPLHF | TGTGCCAGCAGTTACGGCCAGGGGGGTAATTCACCCCTCCACTTT
TRBJ2-7 | - | TRBV27 | 15 | once | CASSGVRAGDYEQYF | TGTGCCAGCTCCGGAGTGCGGGCCGGCGACTACGAGCAGTACTTC
TRBJ2-1 | TRBD2 | TRBV7-2 | 15 | - | CASNSRLAGADEQFF | TGTGCCAGCAATTCTCGGCTAGCGGGAGCGGATGAGCAGTTCTTC
TRBJ1-1 | TRBD1 | TRBV20-1 | 15 | - | CSASGQGRLDTEAFF | TGCAGTGCTAGTGGACAGGGGAGGTTGGACACTGAAGCTTTCTTT
TRBJ2-5 | - | TRBV6-2/TRBV6-3 | 14 | - | CASSGRTKGETQYF | TGTGCCAGCAGTGGACGGACTAAAGGAGAGACCCAGTACTTC
TRBJ2-3 | TRBD2 | TRBV25-1 | 14 | - | CASRLAGTADTQYF | TGTGCCAGTAGACTAGCGGGAACTGCAGATACGCAGTATTTT
TRBJ2-3 | - | TRBV20-1 | 13 | once | CSQYRAGFDTQYF | TGCAGTCAATACCGGGCGGGATTTGATACGCAGTATTTT
TRBJ1-1 | - | TRBV2 | 15 | few | CASSEWGLGNTEAFF | TGTGCCAGCAGTGAGTGGGGCCTGGGGAACACTGAAGCTTTCTTT
TRBJ2-7 | TRBD1 | TRBV7-8 | 15 | - | CASSLGTGRGYEQYF | TGTGCCAGCAGCTTAGGAACAGGCAGGGGGTACGAGCAGTACTTC
TRBJ1-1 | - | TRBV27 | 16 | few | CASSPYLSTANTEAFF | TGTGCCAGCAGTCCCTATCTTTCGACAGCGAACACTGAAGCTTTCTTT
TRBJ2-2 | TRBD1 | TRBV7-3 | 15 | - | CACSPGTDNTGELFF | TGTGCCTGCAGCCCCGGGACAGACAACACCGGGGAGCTGTTTTTT
TRBJ2-5 | - | TRBV7-2 | 14 | few | CASSLMQGQETQYF | TGTGCCAGCAGCTTAATGCAGGGCCAAGAGACCCAGTACTTC
TRBJ2-1 | TRBD2 | TRBV20-1 | 17 | few | CSAEIGLALLGRNEQFF | TGCAGTGCCGAAATTGGACTAGCCCTCCTTGGGCGCAATGAGCAGTTCTTC
TRBJ2-1 | TRBD1 | TRBV9 | 15 | - | CASSVAGQYYNEQFF | TGTGCCAGCAGCGTAGCGGGACAGTACTACAATGAGCAGTTCTTC
TRBJ1-5 | TRBD1 | TRBV24-1 | 17 | - | CATSDSRQGSGNQPQHF | TGTGCCACCAGTGATTCTCGACAGGGATCGGGCAATCAGCCCCAGCATTTT
TRBJ2-2 | TRBD1 | TRBV29-1 | 13 | - | CSAPGQGAGELFF | TGCAGCGCCCCGGGACAGGGTGCCGGGGAGCTGTTTTTT
TRBJ2-7 | - | TRBV7-2 | 13 | - | CASSLNIFYEQYF | TGTGCCAGCAGCTTGAACATATTCTACGAGCAGTACTTC
TRBJ2-3 | TRBD1 | TRBV7-2 | 16 | many | CASSLAPDRGTDTQYF | TGTGCCAGCAGCTTAGCCCCAGACAGGGGAACAGATACGCAGTATTTT
TRBJ2-4 | - | TRBV5-1 | 16 | - | CASSRESRVAKNIQYF | TGCGCCAGCAGCCGGGAATCACGCGTAGCCAAAAACATTCAGTACTTC
TRBJ2-3 | TRBD1 | TRBV10-3 | 13 | few | CAISGDRGDTQYF | TGTGCCATCAGCGGGGACAGGGGAGATACGCAGTATTTT
TRBJ2-7 | - | TRBV6-2/TRBV6-3 | 13 | - | CASSWGVYNEQYF | TGTGCCAGCAGCTGGGGGGTCTACAATGAGCAGTACTTC